This TCR beta chain was profiled in a study of blood T cell repertoires in COVID-19. Study summary: Acute-phase and convalescent COVID-19 samples originated in the United States, Italy and Spain.

Per the original methods: Amplified reference gene primers provided the basis for estimating nucleated cell counts. Here immunoSEQ multiplex PCR was the method, and the copy in TCRdb shows in-frame clones only, minus some. Clone size and V and J calls were adopted from that table, with D and trimming inferred from the DNA. The sample lists about 200,000 clones, approximately 90% occurring once. Individuals drawn from 20 to 30 US areas were roughly 18 to 95 years old. Sequencing was carried out using PBMCs or T cells enriched from blood (not recorded which). The TCR originated in a man aged 25 to 45 who had recovered from COVID-19.

The CDR3, as DNA: TGCGCCAGCAGCTTGGGGACAGAAAAAACCGGGGAGCTGTTTTTT. The encoded protein is CASSLGTEKTGELFF. This chain links TRBV5-1 with TRBJ2-2, with D perhaps TRBD1 (6 bases). Looked up from germline, CDR1 is SGHRS and CDR2 is YFSETQ. Trimming shortened V by 0 bases and J by 5 bases, and 11 bases separated the two germline ends. The CDR3 runs 15 residues.